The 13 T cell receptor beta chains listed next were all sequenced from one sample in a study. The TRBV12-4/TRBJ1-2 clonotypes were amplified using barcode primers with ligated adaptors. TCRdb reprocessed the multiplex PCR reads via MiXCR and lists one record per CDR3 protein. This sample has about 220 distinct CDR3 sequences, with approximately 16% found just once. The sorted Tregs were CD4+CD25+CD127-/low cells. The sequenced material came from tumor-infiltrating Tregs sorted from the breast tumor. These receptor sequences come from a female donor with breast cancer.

The CDR3 sequence: CASSRETYGYTF. Here the CDR3 DNA reads TGTGCCAGCAGTAGAGAAACCTATGGCTACACCTTC. The chain uses TRBV12-3 or TRBV12-4 and TRBJ1-2; D gene unclear. The CDR3 runs to 12 residues. V shed 5 bases and J shed 4 bases, with 8 bases lying between them.

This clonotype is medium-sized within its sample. DNA of the CDR3: TGTGCCAGCAGCCCCACCCCGGACGGGTACTATGGCTACACCTTC. Its protein product is CASSPTPDGYYGYTF. The V and J genes are TRBV12-3 or TRBV12-4 and TRBJ1-2; D is uncertain. V was clipped by 6 bases and J by 3 bases, with 17 bases between them. There are 15 residues in the CDR3.

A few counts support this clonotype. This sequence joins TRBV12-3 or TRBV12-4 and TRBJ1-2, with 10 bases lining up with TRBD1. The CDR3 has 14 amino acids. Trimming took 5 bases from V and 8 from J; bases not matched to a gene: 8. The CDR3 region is CASSAGTGVFGYTF. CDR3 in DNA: TGTGCCAGCAGTGCAGGGACAGGGGTGTTCGGCTACACCTTC.

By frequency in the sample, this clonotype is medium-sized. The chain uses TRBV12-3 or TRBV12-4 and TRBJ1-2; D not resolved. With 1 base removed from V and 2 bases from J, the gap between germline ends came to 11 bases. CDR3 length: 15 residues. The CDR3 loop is CASSLGRAPNYGYTF. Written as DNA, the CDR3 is TGTGCCAGCAGTTTAGGCCGGGCCCCGAACTATGGCTACACCTTC.

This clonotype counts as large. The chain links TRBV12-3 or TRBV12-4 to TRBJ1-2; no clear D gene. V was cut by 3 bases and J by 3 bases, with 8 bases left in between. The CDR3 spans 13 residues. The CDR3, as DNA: TGTGCCAGCAGTTTGGAACAGCACTATGGCTACACCTTC. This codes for CASSLEQHYGYTF.

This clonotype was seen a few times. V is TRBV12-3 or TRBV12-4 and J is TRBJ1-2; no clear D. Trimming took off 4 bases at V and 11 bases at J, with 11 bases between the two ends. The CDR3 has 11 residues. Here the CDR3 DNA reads TGTGCCAGCAGTTGGATCTATGCGTACACCTTC. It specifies CASSWIYAYTF.

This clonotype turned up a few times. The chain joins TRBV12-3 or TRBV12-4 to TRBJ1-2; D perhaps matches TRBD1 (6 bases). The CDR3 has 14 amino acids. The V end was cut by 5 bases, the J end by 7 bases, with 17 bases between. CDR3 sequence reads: CASSPRLQGGGYTF. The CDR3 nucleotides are TGTGCCAGCAGTCCCAGATTACAGGGAGGTGGCTACACCTTC.

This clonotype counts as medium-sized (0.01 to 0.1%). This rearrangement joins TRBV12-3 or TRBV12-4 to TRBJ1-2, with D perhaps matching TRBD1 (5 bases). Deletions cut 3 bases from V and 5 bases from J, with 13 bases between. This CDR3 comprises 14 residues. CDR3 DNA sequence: TGTGCCAGCAGTTTGGGCGGGGCCGGGTATGGCTACACCTTC. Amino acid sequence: CASSLGGAGYGYTF.

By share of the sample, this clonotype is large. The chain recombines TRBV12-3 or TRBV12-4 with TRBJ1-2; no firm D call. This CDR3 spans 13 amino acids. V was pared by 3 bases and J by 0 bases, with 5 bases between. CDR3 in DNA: TGTGCCAGCAGTTTCAGCTCTAACTATGGCTACACCTTC. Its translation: CASSFSSNYGYTF.

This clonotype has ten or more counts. The CDR3 DNA is TGTGCCAGCAGTTTAACCAGGGAGTTTGACTATGGCTACACCTTC. Its translation: CASSLTREFDYGYTF. This sequence joins TRBV12-3 or TRBV12-4 and TRBJ1-2, with D perhaps TRBD1 (5 bases). V lost 2 bases, J lost 3 bases, and 13 bases lay in between. The CDR3 sequence is 15 residues long.

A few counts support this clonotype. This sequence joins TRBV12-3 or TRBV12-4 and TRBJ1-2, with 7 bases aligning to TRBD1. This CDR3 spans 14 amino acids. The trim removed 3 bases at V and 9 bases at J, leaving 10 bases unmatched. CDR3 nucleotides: TGTGCCAGCAGTTTGGCGACAGGGTTTTCGAGCTACACCTTC. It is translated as CASSLATGFSSYTF.

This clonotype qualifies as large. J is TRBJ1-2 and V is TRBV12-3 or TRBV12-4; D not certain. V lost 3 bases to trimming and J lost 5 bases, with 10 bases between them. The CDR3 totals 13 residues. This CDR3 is CASSLRRAYGYTF. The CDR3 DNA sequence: TGTGCCAGCAGTTTGCGTCGAGCGTATGGCTACACCTTC.

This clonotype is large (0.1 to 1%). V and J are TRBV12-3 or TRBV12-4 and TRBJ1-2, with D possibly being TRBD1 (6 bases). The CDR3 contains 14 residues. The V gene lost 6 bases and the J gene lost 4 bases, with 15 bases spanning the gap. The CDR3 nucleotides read TGTGCCAGCAGGAGGACAGTGGGAGGCTATGGCTACACCTTC. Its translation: CASRRTVGGYGYTF.